The 10 T cell receptor beta chains presented below share a single source sample, sequenced in a study of cytomegalovirus exposure and HLA in healthy donors. The PCR had 60 Vbeta and 13 Jbeta primers. Using immunoSEQ multiplex PCR, the repertoire was profiled, and TCRdb retains in-frame clones only, with some absent. The sample yields roughly 130,000 clones, around 67% seen once. The sample taken for sequencing was PBMCs. The receptors here all came from a man younger than 30 in good health and CMV-seropositive.

This clone has a handful of counts. The same CDR3 is also encoded by other DNA sequences in this sample. The rearrangement links TRBV28 to TRBJ1-3; D is uncertain. Trimming cost V 3 bases and J 4 bases, with 4 bases left between them. CDR1 is MDHEN, CDR2 SYDVKM, per germline. The CDR3 contains 12 residues. CDR3 coding DNA: TGTGCCAGCAGTTTCAGGGGAAACACCATATATTTT. Translation: CASSFRGNTIYF.

The chain links TRBV19 to TRBJ2-1; 9 positions match TRBD1. Germline assignment: CDR1 LNHDA and CDR2 SQIVND (reference sequence). The CDR3 is 16 amino acids. The V segment lost 5 bases and the J segment 0 bases; nucleotides outside the gene matches: 5. The CDR3 DNA reads as TGTGCCAGTAGTTTGACAGGGGGGAGCTCCTACAATGAGCAGTTCTTC. Residues: CASSLTGGSSYNEQFF.

The chain employs TRBV5-6 and TRBJ1-2, with D tentatively TRBD1 (6 bases). V lost 4 bases to trimming and J lost 7 bases, with 17 bases between them. Germline loops: CDR1 SGHDT, CDR2 YYEEEE. This CDR3 comprises 14 residues. In DNA, the CDR3 is TGTGCCAGCAGCCCGGACAGCGGGGTGGGTGGCTACACCTTC. This sequence encodes CASSPDSGVGGYTF.

V and J are TRBV5-1 and TRBJ1-1; 7 bases map to TRBD1. V lost 0 bases, J lost 0 bases, and 5 bases stayed unmatched. Germline loops: CDR1 SGHRS, CDR2 YFSETQ. The CDR3 sequence is 16 residues long. CDR3 coding DNA: TGCGCCAGCAGCTTGGTAGGGGGCTCGATGAACACTGAAGCTTTCTTT. Its protein product is CASSLVGGSMNTEAFF.

The chain links TRBV11-1 to TRBJ2-3; 9 positions match TRBD2. The CDR3 runs 17 residues. CDR1 and CDR2 (germline): SGHAT, FQDESV (reference sequence). The J segment lost 3 bases and the V segment lost 2 bases, leaving 9 bases of the junction unmatched. CDR3 bases: TGTGCCAGCAGCTTAATTCCCGGGACTAGCATTACAGATACGCAGTATTTT. Translating gives CASSLIPGTSITDTQYF.

The V gene is TRBV5-4, the J gene TRBJ2-3, with TRBD2 matching 13 bases. The CDR3 contains 16 residues. V was pared by 3 bases and J by 0 bases, with 1 base of the junction left unmatched. CDR1 is SGHNT and CDR2 is YYREEE in the germline V gene (reference sequence). DNA of the CDR3: TGTGCCAGCAGCTGGGGACTAGCGGGGAGCACAGATACGCAGTATTTT. It specifies CASSWGLAGSTDTQYF.

This chain uses TRBV5-1 with TRBJ2-5; D unclear. The length of the CDR3 is 11 residues. V lost 2 bases and J 3 bases, leaving 2 bases between the germline ends. Germline V gives CDR1 SGHRS, CDR2 YFSETQ. This chain's CDR3 is CASSFKETQYF. The CDR3 DNA reads TGCGCCAGCAGCTTTAAAGAGACCCAGTACTTC.

J is TRBJ2-7 and V is TRBV5-1, with 14 nucleotides matching TRBD2. The germline V gene encodes CDR1 SGHRS and CDR2 YFSETQ. The CDR3 covers 16 residues. The ends lost 4 bases at V and 6 bases at J; junction bases unmatched: 9. In nucleotides, the CDR3 is TGCGCCAGCAGCCTCGGACTAGCGGGAGGTCCAAGCGAGCAGTACTTC. Translated, it gives CASSLGLAGGPSEQYF. Full variable domain (remainder filled in from reference TRBV5-1 and TRBJ2-7): KAGVTQTPRYLIKTRGQQVTLSCSPISGHRSVSWYQQTPGQGLQFLFEYFSETQRNKGNFPGRFSGRQFSNSRSEMNVSTLELGDSALYLCASSLGLAGGPSEQYFGPGTRLTVT.

V usage is TRBV10-2 and J usage is TRBJ2-5; D gene uncertain. The CDR3 covers 12 residues. V was pared by 4 bases and J by 5 bases, with 8 bases between. CDR1 and CDR2 from the germline V gene are WSHSY and SAAADI. CDR3 bases: TGCGCCAGCAGTGTACAGACGGAGACCCAGTACTTC. It yields the protein CASSVQTETQYF.

The gene calls are TRBV4-2 and TRBJ2-3; no clear D gene. Germline CDR1 is LGHNA and CDR2 is YNFKEQ. CDR3 length equals 14 residues. V lost 1 base and J lost 3, with 8 bases in between. CDR3 sequence (DNA): TGTGCCAGCAGCCAAGCCGAGGTTACAGATACGCAGTATTTT. Amino acid sequence: CASSQAEVTDTQYF.